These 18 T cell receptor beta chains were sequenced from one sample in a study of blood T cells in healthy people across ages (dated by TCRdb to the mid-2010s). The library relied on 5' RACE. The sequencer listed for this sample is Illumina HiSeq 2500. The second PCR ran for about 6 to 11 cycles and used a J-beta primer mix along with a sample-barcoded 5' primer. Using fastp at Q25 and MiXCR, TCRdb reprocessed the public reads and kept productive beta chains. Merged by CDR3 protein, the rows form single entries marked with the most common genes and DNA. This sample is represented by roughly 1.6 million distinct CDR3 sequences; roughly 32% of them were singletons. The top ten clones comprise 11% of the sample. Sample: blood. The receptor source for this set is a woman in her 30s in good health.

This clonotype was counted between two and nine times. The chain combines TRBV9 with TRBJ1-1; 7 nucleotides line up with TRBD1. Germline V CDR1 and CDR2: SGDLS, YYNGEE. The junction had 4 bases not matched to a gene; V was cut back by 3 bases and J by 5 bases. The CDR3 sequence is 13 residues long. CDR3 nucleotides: TGTGCCAGCAGCGGACAGGGTAGTACTGAAGCTTTCTTT. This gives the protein CASSGQGSTEAFF.

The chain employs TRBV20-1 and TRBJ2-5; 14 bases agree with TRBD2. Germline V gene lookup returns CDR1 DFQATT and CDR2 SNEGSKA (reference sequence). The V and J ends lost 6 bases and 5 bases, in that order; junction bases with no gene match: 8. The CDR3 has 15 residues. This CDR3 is CSASGTSGSGETQYF. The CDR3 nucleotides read TGCAGTGCATCTGGGACTAGCGGGAGTGGGGAGACCCAGTACTTC.

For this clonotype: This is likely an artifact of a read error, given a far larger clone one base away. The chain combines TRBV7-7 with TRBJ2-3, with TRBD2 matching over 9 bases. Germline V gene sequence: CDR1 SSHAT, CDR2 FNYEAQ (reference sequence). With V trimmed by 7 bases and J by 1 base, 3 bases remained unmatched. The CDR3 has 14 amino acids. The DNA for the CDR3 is TGTGCCAGCAACCCTAGCGGGGGCACAGATACGCAGTATTTT. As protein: CASNPSGGTDTQYF.

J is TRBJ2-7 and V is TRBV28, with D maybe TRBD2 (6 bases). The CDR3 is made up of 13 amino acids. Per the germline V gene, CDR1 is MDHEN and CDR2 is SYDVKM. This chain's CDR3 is CASGTGVWYEQYF. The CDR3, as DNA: TGTGCTAGTGGGACGGGGGTATGGTACGAGCAGTACTTC.

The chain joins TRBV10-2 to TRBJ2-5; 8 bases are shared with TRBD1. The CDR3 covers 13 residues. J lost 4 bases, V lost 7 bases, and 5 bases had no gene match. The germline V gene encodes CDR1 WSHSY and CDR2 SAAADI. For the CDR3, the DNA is TGCGCCAGCACAGGGGGCTATGGAGAGACCCAGTACTTC. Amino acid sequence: CASTGGYGETQYF.

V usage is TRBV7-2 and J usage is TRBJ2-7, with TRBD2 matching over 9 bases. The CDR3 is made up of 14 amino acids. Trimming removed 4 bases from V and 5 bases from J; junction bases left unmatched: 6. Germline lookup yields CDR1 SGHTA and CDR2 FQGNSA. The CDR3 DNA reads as TGTGCCAGCAGCTCTGCGGGAGGGCCGAACGAGCAGTACTTC. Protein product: CASSSAGGPNEQYF.

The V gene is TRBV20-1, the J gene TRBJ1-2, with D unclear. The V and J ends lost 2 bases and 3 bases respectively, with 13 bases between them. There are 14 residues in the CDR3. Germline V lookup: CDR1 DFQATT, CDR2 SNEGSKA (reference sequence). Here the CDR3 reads CSARSPVVHYGYTF. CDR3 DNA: TGCAGTGCTAGAAGTCCAGTAGTGCACTATGGCTACACCTTC.

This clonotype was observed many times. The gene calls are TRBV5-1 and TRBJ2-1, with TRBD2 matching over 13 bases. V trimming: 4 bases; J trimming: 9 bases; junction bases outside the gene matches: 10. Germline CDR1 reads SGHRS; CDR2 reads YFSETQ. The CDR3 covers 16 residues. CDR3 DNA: TGCGCCAGCAGCCCTGGACTAGCGGGAGTATTAACTGAGCAGTTCTTC. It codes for CASSPGLAGVLTEQFF.

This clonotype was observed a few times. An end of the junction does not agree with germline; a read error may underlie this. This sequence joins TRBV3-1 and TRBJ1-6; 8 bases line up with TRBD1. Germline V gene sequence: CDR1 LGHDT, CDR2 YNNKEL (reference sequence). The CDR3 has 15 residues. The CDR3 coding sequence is TGTGCCAGCAGCCAAGGACCAGGGGGCGATTCTCCCCTCCACTTT. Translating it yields CASSQGPGGDSPLHF.

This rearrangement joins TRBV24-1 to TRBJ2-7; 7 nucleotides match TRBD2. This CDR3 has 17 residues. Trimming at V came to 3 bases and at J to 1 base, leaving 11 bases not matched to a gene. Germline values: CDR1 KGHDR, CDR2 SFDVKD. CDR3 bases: TGTGCCACCAGTGATCCCGTTGCCGCGGGAGTGTCCTACGAGCAGTACTTC. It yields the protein CATSDPVAAGVSYEQYF.

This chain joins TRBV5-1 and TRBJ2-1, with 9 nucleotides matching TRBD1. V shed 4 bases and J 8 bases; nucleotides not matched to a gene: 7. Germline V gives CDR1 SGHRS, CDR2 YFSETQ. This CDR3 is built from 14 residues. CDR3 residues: CASSPGTGNDEQFF. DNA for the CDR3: TGCGCCAGCAGCCCCGGGACAGGGAACGATGAGCAGTTCTTC.

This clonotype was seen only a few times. The CDR3 reads CSARDYLANDQETQYF. The CDR3 nucleotides read TGCAGTGCTAGAGATTACCTAGCGAACGACCAAGAGACCCAGTACTTC. The rearrangement uses TRBV20-1 and TRBJ2-5; D possibly corresponds to TRBD2 (6 bases). The V end lost 0 bases, the J end lost 0 bases, and 14 bases lay between the germline ends. In germline, CDR1 is DFQATT, CDR2 SNEGSKA (reference sequence). This CDR3 contains 16 residues.

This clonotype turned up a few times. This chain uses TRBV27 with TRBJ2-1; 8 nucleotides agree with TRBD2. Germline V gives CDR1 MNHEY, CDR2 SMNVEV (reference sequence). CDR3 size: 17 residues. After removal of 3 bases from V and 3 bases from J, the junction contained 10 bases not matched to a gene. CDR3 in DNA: TGTGCCAGCAGTTTTTCTAGCGGGCACTCAGGCTACAATGAGCAGTTCTTC. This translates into CASSFSSGHSGYNEQFF.

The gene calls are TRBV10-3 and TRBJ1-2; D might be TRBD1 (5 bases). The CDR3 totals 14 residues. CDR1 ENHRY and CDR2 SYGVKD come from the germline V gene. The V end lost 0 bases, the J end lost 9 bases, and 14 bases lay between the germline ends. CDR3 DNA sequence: TGTGCCATCAGTGAGTCGAGTGGGGACCCCAGCTACACCTTC. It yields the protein CAISESSGDPSYTF.

The CDR3 DNA follows: TGTGCCAGCAGCCCAGGAGAGGGAAACTATGGCTACACCTTC. As protein: CASSPGEGNYGYTF. The chain is built from TRBV7-2 and TRBJ1-2; D remains unclear. The germline V gene has CDR1 SGHTA and CDR2 FQGNSA. CDR3 size: 14 residues. Trimming took 5 bases from V and 2 from J, leaving 12 bases between them.

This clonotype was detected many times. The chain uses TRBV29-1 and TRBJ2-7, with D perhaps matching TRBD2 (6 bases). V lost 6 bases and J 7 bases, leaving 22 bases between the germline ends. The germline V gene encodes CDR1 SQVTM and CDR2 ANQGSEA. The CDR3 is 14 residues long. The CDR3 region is CSVPTGTGLGEQYF. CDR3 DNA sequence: TGCAGCGTCCCTACCGGGACTGGGCTAGGAGAGCAGTACTTC.

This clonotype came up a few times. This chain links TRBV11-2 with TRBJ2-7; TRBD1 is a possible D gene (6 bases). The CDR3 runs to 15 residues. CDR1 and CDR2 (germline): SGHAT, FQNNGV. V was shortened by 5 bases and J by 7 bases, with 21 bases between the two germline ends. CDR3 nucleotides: TGTGCCAGCAGCCTCTTGGGGCAGGGGAAGTGGGAGCAGTACTTC. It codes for CASSLLGQGKWEQYF. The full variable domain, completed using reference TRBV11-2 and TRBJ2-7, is EAGVAQSPRYKIIEKRQSVAFWCNPISGHATLYWYQQILGQGPKLLIQFQNNGVVDDSQLPKDRFSAERLKGVDSTLKIQPAKLEDSAVYLCASSLLGQGKWEQYFGPGTRLTVT.

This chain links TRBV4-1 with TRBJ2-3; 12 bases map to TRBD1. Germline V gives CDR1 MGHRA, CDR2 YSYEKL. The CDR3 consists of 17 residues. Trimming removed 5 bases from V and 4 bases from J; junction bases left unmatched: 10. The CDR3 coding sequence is TGCGCCAGCAGCTCCTTACCGGGACAGGGGGCCTCAGATACGCAGTATTTT. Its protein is CASSSLPGQGASDTQYF.